This T cell receptor beta chain was captured in a study of Tregs in tolerant kidney transplant recipients. Study-level information: Recipients received nonmyeloablative bone marrow transplants from related graft donors, with transient mixed chimerism. Whole-study findings and limits: Biological reproducibility was not directly addressed, but technical replication error appeared minimal. Tolerant patients' donor-specific Tregs expanded beyond overall Tregs, suggesting antigen-driven growth.

Assay used: immunoSEQ multiplex PCR; TCRdb lists only in-frame clones, some missing. The sample lists nearly 95,000 clones, over 85% seen once, with 0.46% in the top ten. This clone has a handful of counts. The antigen is unknown. Unstimulated Tregs (CD4+CD25+CD127-) and CD4+CD25- non-Tregs were sorted from PBMCs. Germline V CDR1 and CDR2: SGHTA, FQGTGA. This CDR3 comprises 14 residues. The J segment lost 6 bases and the V segment lost 5 bases, leaving 4 bases of the junction unmatched. The material was CD4+ T cells from blood, obtained before the transplant. The source of this sequence is a human donor who received a combined kidney and bone marrow transplant. The rearrangement joins TRBV7-3 to TRBJ2-1, with 10 bases matching TRBD2. The CDR3 here is CASSQGLAPNEQFF. The CDR3, as DNA: TGTGCCAGCAGCCAGGGACTAGCGCCCAATGAGCAGTTCTTC.